This T cell receptor beta chain is drawn from a study of long-term antiretroviral therapy in people with HIV. On this clone: Its antigen is currently unknown.

Running of the v3.0 immunoSEQ assay took place at survey level. Profiling relied on immunoSEQ multiplex PCR, and the TCRdb table lists in-frame clones only, not all of them. The table has 30,000 to 40,000 clones, 75% to 90% seen once. Study-wide results and caveats: Even long-term ART left TRB diversity below transplant donor controls, despite gains.

The V and J ends lost 4 bases and 4 bases, in that order; junction bases with no gene match: 5. Germline CDR1 and CDR2: SGHRS and YFSETQ. This CDR3 region has 16 residues. This chain joins TRBV5-1 and TRBJ2-1, with TRBD2 matching 13 bases. The sample was unsorted PBMCs, taken 1.5 years after starting antiretroviral therapy. The sequence was obtained from a man aged 18 to 29 with HIV. The CDR3 loop is CASSLGLAGDYNEQFF. CDR3 nucleotide sequence: TGCGCCAGCAGCCTAGGACTAGCGGGAGATTACAATGAGCAGTTCTTC.